This TCR beta chain was identified in a study of tumor-infiltrating lymphocytes in oesophageal squamous cell carcinoma. The ends were cut back, 3 bases at V and 5 bases at J, with 4 bases in the middle. From germline, CDR1 is LGHDT and CDR2 YNNKEL (reference sequence). The CDR3 extends over 12 amino acids. Via MiXCR, TCRdb re-called the PCR reads, giving one row per CDR3 protein. The data hold about 3,800 distinct CDR3 sequences, with 19% observed a single time. This TCR was recovered from a male donor with esophageal squamous cell carcinoma. The chain employs TRBV3-1 and TRBJ2-2; D is undetermined. Sequenced material: normal esophageal tissue next to the tumor. CDR3 coding DNA: TGTGCCAGCAGCCAGGGAACCGGGGAGCTGTTTTTT. Encoded protein: CASSQGTGELFF.